This T cell receptor (beta chain) was sequenced during a study of Graves' ophthalmopathy and Graves' hyperthyroidism. J lost 4 bases, V lost 6 bases, and 5 bases had no gene match. Germline CDR1 is KGHDR and CDR2 is SFDVKD. The CDR3 sequence is 14 residues long. RNA transcripts yielded amplified TCR beta CDR3 regions. RT-PCR in the first round used HTBI primers; a second-round multiplex PCR followed. TCRdb redid the calling of the multiplex PCR reads with MiXCR, one entry per CDR3 protein. This table holds over 650,000 distinct CDR3 sequences, about two fifths found once. This TCR derives from an adult man with Graves' ophthalmopathy. Sequencing was carried out using peripheral blood. The V and J genes are TRBV24-1 and TRBJ1-5, with 7 bases matching TRBD1. CDR3 residues: CATSPPGGNQPQHF. The CDR3 DNA follows: TGTGCCACCAGTCCCCCAGGGGGAAATCAGCCCCAGCATTTT.